These 32 T cell receptor beta chains were sequenced from one sample in a study of blood T cell repertoires in COVID-19. Generated by immunoSEQ multiplex PCR, the TCRdb table keeps only in-frame clones and is missing some. Counted here are approximately 38,000 clones, about 94% occurring once; the ten biggest clones make up over 4%. The sequenced sample was peripheral blood. Receptors were obtained from a human donor with active COVID-19. The donor label of this sample is uncertain.

This chain connects TRBV3-1 (or the pseudogene TRBV3-2) to TRBJ2-2; 11 bases are shared with TRBD2. The CDR3 runs 16 residues. The germline CDR1 and CDR2 sequences are LGHDT and YNNKEL (reference sequence). V was pared by 4 bases and J by 4 bases, with 5 bases of the junction left unmatched. The CDR3 sequence is CASSPGLAELTGELFF. CDR3 nucleotide sequence: TGTGCCAGCAGCCCGGGACTAGCGGAGCTCACCGGGGAGCTGTTTTTT.

This chain uses TRBV11-3 with TRBJ1-1, with D uncertain. The ends were cut back, 6 bases at V and 0 bases at J, with 11 bases in the middle. CDR3 length: 14 amino acids. Germline CDR1 reads SGHNT; CDR2 reads YENEEA. The CDR3 spells CASSKNQVNTEAFF. CDR3 coding DNA: TGTGCCAGCAGTAAAAACCAGGTGAACACTGAAGCTTTCTTT.

The V call is TRBV3-1 (or the pseudogene TRBV3-2), the J call TRBJ2-6; 10 bases line up with TRBD2. The junction had 6 bases not matched to a gene; V was cut back by 4 bases and J by 0 bases. Germline values: CDR1 LGHDT, CDR2 YNNKEL (reference sequence). CDR3 size: 18 residues. The CDR3 spells CASSRGTSAVSGANVLTF. For the CDR3, the DNA is TGTGCCAGCAGCCGCGGGACTAGCGCGGTCTCTGGGGCCAACGTCCTGACTTTC.

The chain recombines TRBV6-5 with TRBJ2-7; D call uncertain. Germline V gene sequence: CDR1 MNHEY, CDR2 SVGAGI. The CDR3 spans 14 residues. The germline V and J ends were trimmed by 0 bases and 0 bases, with 6 bases remaining between them. CDR3 sequence reads: CASSYSENSYEQYF. CDR3 nucleotide sequence: TGTGCCAGCAGTTACTCAGAGAACTCCTACGAGCAGTACTTC.

The J gene is TRBJ2-5, the V gene TRBV6-4; D possibly corresponds to TRBD2 (5 bases). Trimming took off 4 bases at V and 0 bases at J, with 9 bases between the two ends. This CDR3 is 14 amino acids long. Germline CDR1 reads MRHNA; CDR2 reads SNTAGT. Here the CDR3 DNA reads TGTGCCAGCAGTGCCACCGGGAACCAAGAGACCCAGTACTTC. Its translation is CASSATGNQETQYF.

This rearrangement joins TRBV9 to TRBJ1-1; D not certain. Germline CDR1 SGDLS, CDR2 YYNGEE. The V end was cut by 0 bases, the J end by 0 bases, with 9 bases between. The CDR3 totals 15 residues. The CDR3 region has the DNA TGTGCCAGCAGCGTAGGTGGGAGGTTGAACACTGAAGCTTTCTTT. Translating gives CASSVGGRLNTEAFF.

This clone was counted once. This rearrangement joins TRBV5-4 to TRBJ2-5; D is perhaps TRBD1 (5 bases). CDR1 SGHNT and CDR2 YYREEE come from the germline V gene (reference sequence). Between the trimmed V and J ends, which lost 0 bases and 4 bases, there was a span of 10 bases. This CDR3 has 14 residues. CDR3 region: CASSLAGRAETQYF. As DNA, the CDR3 is TGTGCCAGCAGCTTGGCCGGCAGGGCAGAGACCCAGTACTTC.

This chain links TRBV5-5 with TRBJ2-7, with unresolved D. V lost 0 bases, J lost 2 bases, and 12 bases lay in between. The germline CDR1 and CDR2 sequences are SGHKS and YYEKEE (reference sequence). The CDR3 runs 15 residues. CDR3 sequence: CASSLEAGITYEQYF. DNA for the CDR3: TGTGCCAGCAGCTTGGAGGCAGGCATTACCTACGAGCAGTACTTC.

This rearrangement joins TRBV5-4 to TRBJ2-3, with 8 nucleotides matching TRBD2. The germline V gene has CDR1 SGHNT and CDR2 YYREEE (reference sequence). V lost 4 bases to trimming and J lost 6 bases; unmatched junction nucleotides: 4. The CDR3 has 13 residues. Here the CDR3 reads CASSMGLVDTQYF. The DNA of the CDR3 is TGTGCCAGCAGCATGGGACTAGTGGATACGCAGTATTTT.

The gene calls are TRBV7-2 and TRBJ2-4, with D possibly being TRBD2 (7 bases). The CDR3 has 14 amino acids. Germline CDR1 reads SGHTA; CDR2 reads FQGNSA. V was pared by 1 base and J by 8 bases, with 12 bases between. The CDR3 loop is CASSLVRGRDIQYF. Written as DNA, the CDR3 is TGTGCCAGCAGCTTAGTGAGGGGGAGGGACATTCAGTACTTC.

V gene TRBV6-5 combines with J gene TRBJ2-7, with D perhaps matching TRBD1 (6 bases). The germline V gene has CDR1 MNHEY and CDR2 SVGAGI. V was trimmed by 7 bases and J by 7 bases, leaving 17 bases between them. CDR3 length: 13 amino acids. CDR3 nucleotide sequence: TGTGCCAGCAACAAGGGGGTTTGGGAGGAGCAGTACTTC. Translation: CASNKGVWEEQYF.

The chain employs TRBV28 and TRBJ2-7, with 8 bases aligning to TRBD2. V gave up 3 bases and J gave up 0 bases; unmatched junction bases: 10. Germline assignment: CDR1 MDHEN and CDR2 SYDVKM. This CDR3 is 17 amino acids long. Here the CDR3 DNA reads TGTGCCAGCAGTTTCCCTTTACTAGCGGATCTCTCCTACGAGCAGTACTTC. Encoded protein: CASSFPLLADLSYEQYF. Full variable domain (missing parts from reference TRBV28 and TRBJ2-7): DVKVTQSSRYLVKRTGEKVFLECVQDMDHENMFWYRQDPGLGLRLIYFSYDVKMKEKGDIPEGYSVSREKKERFSLILESASTNQTSMYLCASSFPLLADLSYEQYFGPGTRLTVT.

The V and J genes are TRBV5-4 and TRBJ2-5; TRBD1 matches 9 bases. Trimming cost V 4 bases and J 4 bases; bases outside gene matches: 8. Germline lookup yields CDR1 SGHNT and CDR2 YYREEE (reference sequence). The CDR3 totals 15 residues. In nucleotides, the CDR3 is TGTGCCAGCAGCCCCACGACAGGGGGGGGAGAGACCCAGTACTTC. Protein product: CASSPTTGGGETQYF. The whole variable domain, remainder taken from reference TRBV5-4 and TRBJ2-5, is ETGVTQSPTHLIKTRGQQVTLRCSSQSGHNTVSWYQQALGQGPQFIFQYYREEENGRGNFPPRFSGLQFPNYSSELNVNALELDDSALYLCASSPTTGGGETQYFGPGTRLLVL.

The table lists this clone with a count of one. The rearrangement uses TRBV19 and TRBJ2-1; 9 positions match TRBD2. This CDR3 comprises 13 residues. Trimming removed 0 bases from V and 13 bases from J; junction bases left unmatched: 4. Germline loops: CDR1 LNHDA, CDR2 SQIVND (reference sequence). In DNA, the CDR3 is TGTGCCAGTAGTATAGATGCGGGAGGGGTCCAGTTCTTC. Its protein product is CASSIDAGGVQFF.

This clone has only one observation. The chain carries TRBV9 and TRBJ2-6; D might be TRBD1 (6 bases). The CDR3 runs to 18 residues. Germline V CDR1 and CDR2: SGDLS, YYNGEE. V gave up 4 bases and J gave up 1 base, with 18 bases separating them. This CDR3 is CASSPQTGQVSGANVLTF. As DNA, the CDR3 is TGTGCCAGCAGCCCTCAGACAGGACAAGTTTCTGGGGCCAACGTCCTGACTTTC.

V and J are TRBV9 and TRBJ1-1, with D possibly TRBD1 on 6 matching bases. CDR1 is SGDLS and CDR2 is YYNGEE in the germline V gene. The V end lost 4 bases, the J end lost 3 bases, and 13 bases lay between the germline ends. The CDR3 sequence is 14 residues long. CDR3 sequence reads: CASSPQGVDTEAFF. In DNA, the CDR3 is TGTGCCAGCAGCCCACAGGGTGTAGACACTGAAGCTTTCTTT.

This clone was observed a handful of times. The gene calls are TRBV14 and TRBJ2-3; TRBD2 is a possible D gene (5 bases). The CDR3 spans 16 residues. With 3 bases removed from V and 3 bases from J, the gap between germline ends came to 16 bases. The germline CDR1 and CDR2 sequences are SGHDN and FVKESK. The CDR3 reads CASSQTRRTTTDTQYF. CDR3 nucleotides: TGTGCCAGCAGCCAGACCCGGAGGACCACAACAGATACGCAGTATTTT. Complete variable domain (other parts from reference TRBV14 and TRBJ2-3): EAGVTQFPSHSVIEKGQTVTLRCDPISGHDNLYWYRRVMGKEIKFLLHFVKESKQDESGMPNNRFLAERTGGTYSTLKVQPAELEDSGVYFCASSQTRRTTTDTQYFGPGTRLTVL.

This clone was seen only once. This chain joins TRBV9 and TRBJ2-2; 10 nucleotides line up with TRBD1. V dropped 4 bases and J dropped 4; count of bases not matched to a gene: 7. Looked up from germline, CDR1 is SGDLS and CDR2 is YYNGEE. The CDR3 extends over 16 amino acids. The CDR3 DNA follows: TGTGCCAGCAGCCTAGGTGGGACAGGGGCCACCGGGGAGCTGTTTTTT. It translates to CASSLGGTGATGELFF.

The chain couples TRBV4-2 to TRBJ1-6; D possibly corresponds to TRBD1 (6 bases). Germline values: CDR1 LGHNA, CDR2 YNFKEQ. The CDR3 runs to 15 residues. Deletions cut 3 bases from V and 7 bases from J, with 13 bases between. The CDR3 loop reads CASSHIMGANSPLHF. The CDR3 region has the DNA TGTGCCAGCAGCCATATCATGGGGGCGAATTCACCCCTCCACTTT.

The CDR3 here is CASSITGGNQPQHF. CDR3 coding DNA: TGTGCCAGCAGTATAACAGGGGGGAATCAGCCCCAGCATTTT. The genes are TRBV6-2 or TRBV6-3 and TRBJ1-5, with TRBD1 matching over 8 bases. The CDR3 runs 14 residues. V lost 5 bases, J lost 4 bases, and 4 bases stayed unmatched. Looked up from germline, CDR1 is MNHEY and CDR2 is SVGEGT.

This chain links TRBV2 with TRBJ1-2; 9 nucleotides agree with TRBD1. The CDR3 extends over 11 amino acids. The V and J ends lost 6 bases and 14 bases, in that order; junction bases with no gene match: 7. CDR1 and CDR2 from the germline V gene are SNHLY and FYNNEI. CDR3 region: CASSLGQGKTF. In DNA, the CDR3 is TGTGCCAGCAGCTTGGGACAGGGCAAAACCTTC.

The rearrangement links TRBV19 to TRBJ2-4, with 8 bases aligning to TRBD1. Germline-derived CDR1 and CDR2 are LNHDA and SQIVND (reference sequence). The CDR3 is 18 amino acids. The ends lost 2 bases at V and 0 bases at J; junction bases unmatched: 9. CDR3 nucleotides: TGTGCCAGTAGTATAACAGGGGGAATATCGAGAGCCAAAAACATTCAGTACTTC. The encoded protein is CASSITGGISRAKNIQYF.

The CDR3 is CASEASGAYEQYF. As DNA, the CDR3 is TGTGCCAGTGAAGCGTCAGGGGCCTACGAGCAGTACTTC. The chain joins TRBV12-3 or TRBV12-4 to TRBJ2-7, with D possibly matching TRBD1 (6 bases). The V end lost 9 bases, the J end lost 2 bases, and 14 bases lay between the germline ends. The CDR3 is 13 amino acids.

This chain uses TRBV7-6 with TRBJ2-1; D not certain. Trimming stripped 5 bases from V and 0 bases from J, with 11 bases between. This CDR3 has 15 residues. Germline CDR1 reads SGHVS; CDR2 reads FNYEAQ. The CDR3 DNA reads as TGTGCCAGCAGCATAGACGGAGACTCCTACAATGAGCAGTTCTTC. Its translation: CASSIDGDSYNEQFF.

The genes are TRBV5-1 and TRBJ1-1, with TRBD1 matching 7 bases. CDR3 size: 15 residues. Germline loops: CDR1 SGHRS, CDR2 YFSETQ. The ends lost 7 bases at V and 2 bases at J; junction bases unmatched: 11. The CDR3 spells CASSLGQKTNTEAFF. The CDR3 coding sequence is TGCGCCAGCTCCCTGGGACAGAAGACTAACACTGAAGCTTTCTTT.

V is TRBV5-1 and J is TRBJ2-7; 8 nucleotides line up with TRBD1. This CDR3 region has 14 residues. Per germline, CDR1 SGHRS and CDR2 YFSETQ. With V trimmed by 1 base and J by 3 bases, 3 bases remained unmatched. CDR3 protein: CASSLSGQGYEQYF. The CDR3 region has the DNA TGCGCCAGCAGCTTGTCAGGACAGGGCTACGAGCAGTACTTC.

This sequence joins TRBV18 and TRBJ1-1; D remains unclear. Deletions cut 1 base from V and 0 bases from J, with 12 bases between. The CDR3 is made up of 16 amino acids. Germline V gives CDR1 KGHSH, CDR2 LQKENI. In DNA, the CDR3 is TGTGCCAGCTCACCACGTCGGGTCCTGATGAACACTGAAGCTTTCTTT. Protein product: CASSPRRVLMNTEAFF.

This clone was observed once. The V call is TRBV28, the J call TRBJ2-4, with a weak D call TRBD1 (5 bases). The CDR3 consists of 15 residues. Germline V CDR1 and CDR2: MDHEN, SYDVKM. Deletions cut 5 bases from V and 0 bases from J, with 11 bases between. DNA of the CDR3: TGTGCCAGCAGTCCGAACAGGCTAGCCAAAAACATTCAGTACTTC. Its protein product is CASSPNRLAKNIQYF.

The V call is TRBV28, the J call TRBJ2-5, with 10 bases lining up with TRBD1. The CDR3 runs to 15 residues. V shed 10 bases, J shed 5 bases, and the junction held 13 bases outside the gene matches. CDR1 is MDHEN, CDR2 SYDVKM, per germline. The CDR3 bases are TGTGCCACCACCTCGGGACAGGGGAGGTGGGAGACCCAGTACTTC. Translated: CATTSGQGRWETQYF. Full variable domain (missing parts from reference TRBV28 and TRBJ2-5): DVKVTQSSRYLVKRTGEKVFLECVQDMDHENMFWYRQDPGLGLRLIYFSYDVKMKEKGDIPEGYSVSREKKERFSLILESASTNQTSMYLCATTSGQGRWETQYFGPGTRLLVL.

The chain combines TRBV11-2 with TRBJ2-3; 9 positions agree with TRBD2. This CDR3 is built from 15 residues. Trimming cost V 5 bases and J 1 base; bases outside gene matches: 4. Germline lookup yields CDR1 SGHAT and CDR2 FQNNGV. CDR3 DNA: TGTGCCAGCAGCCCGAGGACTAGCGGCACAGATACGCAGTATTTT. It codes for CASSPRTSGTDTQYF.

The V and J genes are TRBV28 and TRBJ1-3; TRBD1 agrees at 7 bases. The CDR3 covers 16 residues. V shed 4 bases and J 1 base; nucleotides not matched to a gene: 7. CDR1 MDHEN and CDR2 SYDVKM come from the germline V gene. CDR3 loop: CASSSGQDGSGNTIYF. The CDR3 DNA sequence: TGTGCCAGCAGTTCAGGACAGGATGGGTCTGGAAACACCATATATTTT. The complete variable domain, with remaining parts taken from reference TRBV28 and TRBJ1-3, reads DVKVTQSSRYLVKRTGEKVFLECVQDMDHENMFWYRQDPGLGLRLIYFSYDVKMKEKGDIPEGYSVSREKKERFSLILESASTNQTSMYLCASSSGQDGSGNTIYFGEGSWLTVV.

V usage is TRBV27 and J usage is TRBJ2-7; 11 bases fit TRBD1. J was trimmed by 4 bases and V by 5 bases; bases with no gene match: 1. The CDR3 is 13 residues long. Germline values: CDR1 MNHEY, CDR2 SMNVEV (reference sequence). The CDR3 sequence is CASSRDRGYEQYF. In nucleotides, the CDR3 is TGTGCCAGCAGTAGGGACAGGGGGTACGAGCAGTACTTC.